This T cell receptor beta chain was retrieved from a study of post-analysis software for immune sequencing data. Study-level findings and limits: The study found significantly lower normalized Chao1 diversity in multiple sclerosis patients than in controls. Patients carried a handful of TRBV segments more frequently than controls did, and TRBV5-6, TRBV5-1 and TRBV20-1 were among them.

This clonotype was detected a few times. Its antigen is still unknown. Trimming removed 3 bases from V and 0 bases from J, with 13 bases in between. CDR3 length equals 16 residues. The germline V gene has CDR1 ENHRY and CDR2 SYGVKD. Every TCR beta cDNA library bore unique molecular identifiers. It was from approximately 0.91 to 9.4 million T cells that around 500,000 cDNA molecules came. TCRdb redid the calling of the PCR reads with MiXCR, one entry per CDR3 protein. The data show about 570,000 distinct CDR3 sequences, around a third seen once. The chain uses TRBV10-3 and TRBJ2-3; weak D call: TRBD2 (7 bases). Sequenced material: blood. The sequence came from a girl between 2 and 17 years old with multiple sclerosis. As DNA, the CDR3 is TGTGCCATCAGTGATTTTAGGGGGGGAAGCACAGATACGCAGTATTTT. It yields the protein CAISDFRGGSTDTQYF.